This T cell receptor (beta chain) is from a study of cytomegalovirus exposure and HLA in healthy donors. Study in general: Earlier results showed 90 million to 120 million unique TCR beta sequences derived from 150 million to 200 million T cells.

The CDR3 runs 14 residues. Unmatched junction bases numbered 11, after V lost 7 bases and J lost 6 bases. The germline V gene has CDR1 MGHDK and CDR2 SYGVNS. The PCR used 60 Vbeta and 13 Jbeta primers. TCRdb keeps only in-frame clones here, not all; method: immunoSEQ multiplex PCR. The data contain 100,000 to 150,000 clones, 10% of them singletons. Study-wide points: Several of the most significant clusters appeared linked to common viral pathogens, based on a later analysis.

In the case of this clone: Its antigen is still unknown.

The receptor's source is a woman aged 18-29 years in good health and CMV-seropositive. The sequenced sample consisted of PBMCs. This chain uses TRBV25-1 with TRBJ2-5; TRBD1 aligns across 7 bases. The DNA of the CDR3 is TGTGCCAGCACCCGAGGGACAGATCGAAAGACCCAGTACTTC. Translation gives CASTRGTDRKTQYF.